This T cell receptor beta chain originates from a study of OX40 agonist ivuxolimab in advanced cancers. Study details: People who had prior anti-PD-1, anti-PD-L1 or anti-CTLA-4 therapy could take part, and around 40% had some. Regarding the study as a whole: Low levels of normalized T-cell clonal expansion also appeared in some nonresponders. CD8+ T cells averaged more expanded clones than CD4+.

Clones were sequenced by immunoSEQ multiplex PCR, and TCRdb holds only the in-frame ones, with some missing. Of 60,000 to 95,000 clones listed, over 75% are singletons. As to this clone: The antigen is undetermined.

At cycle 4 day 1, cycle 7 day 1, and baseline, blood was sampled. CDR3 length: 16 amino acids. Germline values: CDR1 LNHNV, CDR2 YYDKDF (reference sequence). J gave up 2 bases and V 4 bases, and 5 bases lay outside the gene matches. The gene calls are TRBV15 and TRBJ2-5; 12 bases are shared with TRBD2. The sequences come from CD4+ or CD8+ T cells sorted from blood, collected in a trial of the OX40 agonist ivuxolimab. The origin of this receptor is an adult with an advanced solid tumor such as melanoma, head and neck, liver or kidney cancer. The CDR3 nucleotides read TGTGCCACCAGCAATGGACTAGCGGGGAGTCAAGAGACCCAGTACTTC. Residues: CATSNGLAGSQETQYF.